Shown below are 6 T cell receptor beta chains from a single sample sequenced in a study of identical twins. Via MiXCR, TCRdb re-called the 5' RACE reads, giving one row per CDR3 protein. The data contain a few hundred thousand distinct CDR3 sequences, nearly 10% of them seen just once; the ten biggest clones take up 2.5% to 3.5%. A further study also used this sample, focusing on yellow fever vaccine responses in identical twins.

The sequenced sample consisted of PBMCs. These receptors all come from a woman between 18 and 29 years old in good health.

The chain couples TRBV12-3 or TRBV12-4 to TRBJ2-5; D remains ambiguous. Between the trimmed V and J ends, which lost 3 bases and 4 bases, there was a span of 18 bases. The CDR3 is 16 residues long. CDR3 DNA: TGTGCCAGCAGTTTTAACCCCTTGAAGATCCGAGAGACCCAGTACTTC. Translation: CASSFNPLKIRETQYF.

A few counts support this clonotype. The chain links TRBV5-1 to TRBJ2-6; TRBD2 matches 9 bases. Germline assignment: CDR1 SGHRS and CDR2 YFSETQ. J lost 2 bases, V lost 0 bases, and 6 bases had no gene match. This CDR3 region has 18 residues. The CDR3 loop reads CASSLVGSGGTGANVLTF. CDR3 DNA: TGCGCCAGCAGCTTGGTAGGTAGCGGGGGCACTGGGGCCAACGTCCTGACTTTC.

This clonotype was found many times. The chain is built from TRBV7-9 and TRBJ1-2; possible D gene TRBD1, 6 bases. Germline V lookup: CDR1 SEHNR, CDR2 FQNEAQ (reference sequence). Trimming shortened V by 3 bases and J by 6 bases, and 11 bases separated the two germline ends. The CDR3 runs 13 residues. CDR3 sequence (DNA): TGTGCCAGCAGCTTTCAGGGGCGGGATGGCTACACCTTC. This sequence encodes CASSFQGRDGYTF.

This clonotype was detected ten times or more. J is TRBJ2-3 and V is TRBV20-1, with D possibly matching TRBD1 (5 bases). CDR3 length: 13 amino acids. Germline V CDR1 and CDR2: DFQATT, SNEGSKA (reference sequence). Trimming pared 5 bases from V and 2 bases from J, leaving 11 bases between. In DNA form, the CDR3 reads TGCAGTGCTCCGACAGAGTACACAGATACGCAGTATTTT. Protein sequence: CSAPTEYTDTQYF.

CDR3 DNA sequence: TGTGCCACAAGTCCCAACAGGGGGGAGACCCAGTACTTC. Its protein product is CATSPNRGETQYF. This sequence joins TRBV10-3 and TRBJ2-5; 8 bases are shared with TRBD1. This CDR3 is 13 amino acids long. Germline-derived CDR1 and CDR2 are ENHRY and SYGVKD. J lost 5 bases, V lost 10 bases, and 9 bases had no gene match.

Regarding this clonotype: The junction does not match germline at one end; this may be a read error. This chain connects TRBV29-1 to TRBJ2-2, with 7 bases lining up with TRBD1. Germline V gene sequence: CDR1 SQVTM, CDR2 ANQGSEA. The CDR3 is made up of 11 amino acids. The CDR3 DNA follows: TGCAGCGTTGAGGGCCGGGACAGCTTCGTTTTT. Its translation: CSVEGRDSFVF.